This T cell receptor beta chain was found in a study of blood T cell repertoires in COVID-19. Looking at the study overall: There were acute and convalescent COVID-19 samples, and they came from the United States, Italy and Spain. The cDNA or gDNA used as material had been derived from T cells, B-cell-depleted T cells, or PBMCs.

V was clipped by 4 bases and J by 3 bases, with 12 bases between them. Germline V gene lookup returns CDR1 MNHEY and CDR2 SMNVEV (reference sequence). This CDR3 region has 14 residues. Original data processing: Amplification with reference gene primers provided the estimates of nucleated cell counts. Generated by immunoSEQ multiplex PCR, the TCRdb table keeps only in-frame clones and is missing some. From that table come the V and J calls and clone size; the DNA was used to work out D and trimming. The sample gives 40,000 to 65,000 clones, about 82% of which show up once; about 11% is in the top ten.

Sequencing input: peripheral blood. This receptor was identified in an older man with active COVID-19. The chain has TRBV27 and TRBJ1-2; D perhaps matches TRBD1 (6 bases). CDR3: CASSSGAGDYGYTF. CDR3 nucleotide sequence: TGTGCCAGCAGTTCAGGGGCGGGAGACTATGGCTACACCTTC.